This T cell receptor beta chain was identified during a study of shared clonotypes between healthy human individuals. Study summary: Per donor, CD8 memory used one plate, CD8 naive used two, CD4 memory used three and CD4 naive used three. Study-wide results and limits: A small donor pool kept down the genetic and exposure-history diversity that was represented. Rarefaction exposed incomplete sorted-subset sequencing despite large depth.

V lost 10 bases to trimming and J lost 5 bases, with 19 bases between them. The CDR3 contains 14 residues. Germline lookup yields CDR1 ENHRY and CDR2 SYGVKD. Points on this clone: Its antigen is still unknown.

Using about 220 ng DNA, tens of thousands of T cell genomes, the sorted-subset replicate PCRs were run. Profiling relied on immunoSEQ multiplex PCR, and the TCRdb table lists in-frame clones only, not all of them. This table has over a million clones, about 96% appearing once. The TCR was taken from a man aged 30-40 years in good health. The sample consisted of naive CD4+ T cells sorted from blood. The subset here: CD45RA+ positively selected. The V call is TRBV10-3, the J call TRBJ2-3; D may be TRBD2 (6 bases). The CDR3 spells CATLPLGGQDTQYF. CDR3 nucleotide sequence: TGTGCCACGCTCCCCCTCGGAGGGCAAGATACGCAGTATTTT.